This T cell receptor (beta chain) was found in a study of OX40 agonist ivuxolimab in advanced cancers. On the study more broadly: Patients took ivuxolimab, an agonistic anti-OX40 (CD134) antibody. Earlier treatment with anti-PD-1, anti-PD-L1 or anti-CTLA-4 was permitted, and around 43% had received some. General study results and limits: Determination of antigen specificity was not performed for the expanded peripheral T cells.

It was autoimmune disease history or systemic immunosuppression that excluded patients. This CDR3 is built from 18 residues. Trimming stripped 1 base from V and 0 bases from J, with 17 bases between. Looked up from germline, CDR1 is MGHRA and CDR2 is YSYEKL. For this clone: What it binds is not known.

The assay was immunoSEQ multiplex PCR, and TCRdb's table has in-frame clones only and misses some. The sample lists around 68,000 clones; 87% were seen once. This specimen consisted of CD4+ or CD8+ T cells sorted from blood, obtained in a trial of the OX40 agonist ivuxolimab. The V call is TRBV4-1, the J call TRBJ2-3; D perhaps matches TRBD2 (6 bases). The receptor was isolated from an adult with an advanced solid tumor such as melanoma, head and neck, liver or kidney cancer. The CDR3 is CASSQAQDSGKSTDTQYF. Here the CDR3 DNA reads TGCGCCAGCAGCCAAGCTCAAGATAGCGGAAAGAGCACAGATACGCAGTATTTT.